A selection of T cell receptor beta chains follows, all from one sample in a study of cytomegalovirus exposure and HLA in healthy donors. The repertoire was sequenced with immunoSEQ multiplex PCR; TCRdb's copy has only in-frame clones and lacks some. Of about 200,000 clones in the sample, about 82% were seen once. Material for sequencing was PBMCs. The receptor source for this set is a woman aged 18-29 years in good health and CMV-seronegative. The CDR3 runs from the conserved cysteine through the conserved F or W. The D gene is left open where the match is weak. Clone size is stated in some rows and not others, as once, few, many or a class when expanded.

TRBJ1-1 | . | TRBV6-4 | . | TGTGCCAGCAGTGGCTCCAGGTACACTGAAGCTTTCTTT | CASSGSRYTEAFF
TRBJ2-7 | . | TRBV5-1 | . | TGCGCCAACACCCGATTGCTCCTTCGCCGCGAGCAGTACTTC | CANTRLLLRREQYF
TRBJ1-5 | . | TRBV6-1 | . | TGTGCCAGCAGTATGACCCCGGGGGGATCTCAGCCCCAGCATTTT | CASSMTPGGSQPQHF
TRBJ1-4 | few | TRBV15 | . | TGTGCCACCAGCAGAGCTGGGGGCGGCACTAATGAAAAACTGTTTTTT | CATSRAGGGTNEKLFF
TRBJ1-1 | . | TRBV6-5 | . | TGTGCCAGCAGTTACTCAGGGGCGTGGACTGAAGCTTTCTTT | CASSYSGAWTEAFF
TRBJ1-3 | . | TRBV7-6 | . | TGTGCCAGCACCAAAAGCGACCTATACAGGGTTGAGGGAAACACCATATATTTT | CASTKSDLYRVEGNTIYF
TRBJ1-1 | . | TRBV28 | . | TGTGCCAGCACCATCGCTGGAGCTGAAGCTTTCTTT | CASTIAGAEAFF
TRBJ1-1 | . | TRBV4-2 | . | TGTGCCAGCAGCCAACGGGGTCGGTACACTGAAGCTTTCTTT | CASSQRGRYTEAFF
TRBJ1-5 | . | TRBV6-1 | . | TGTGCCAGCAGTGAGATCCACAGTGTGCGGGCGGGTCTGGCCCAGCATTTT | CASSEIHSVRAGLAQHF
TRBJ1-2 | . | TRBV6-4 | . | TGTGCCAGCAGCGCAGGCTATGGCTACACCTTC | CASSAGYGYTF
TRBJ2-7 | . | TRBV6-1 | TRBD2 | TGTGCCAGCAGTGAGTTAGCGCCAAGGCCGGGGGGGTACTACGAGCAGTACTTC | CASSELAPRPGGYYEQYF